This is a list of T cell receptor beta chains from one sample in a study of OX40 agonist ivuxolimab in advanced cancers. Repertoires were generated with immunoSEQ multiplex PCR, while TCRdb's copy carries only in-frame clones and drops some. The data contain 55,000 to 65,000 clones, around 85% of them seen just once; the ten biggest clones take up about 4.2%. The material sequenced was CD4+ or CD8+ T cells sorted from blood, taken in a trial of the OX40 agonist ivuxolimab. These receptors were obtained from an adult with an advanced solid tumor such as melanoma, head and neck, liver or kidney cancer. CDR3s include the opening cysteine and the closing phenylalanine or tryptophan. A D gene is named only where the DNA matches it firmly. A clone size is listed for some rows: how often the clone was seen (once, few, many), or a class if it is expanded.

cdr3_aa: CASSEVRAGAKNIQYF
cdr3_nt: TGTGCCAGCAGTGAAGTAAGGGCCGGGGCCAAAAACATTCAGTACTTC
d_call: .
j_call: TRBJ2-4
clone_size: .
v_call: TRBV2

cdr3_aa: CASKDPGSYEQYF
cdr3_nt: TGTGCCAGTAAGGACCCGGGATCCTACGAGCAGTACTTC
d_call: .
j_call: TRBJ2-7
clone_size: .
v_call: TRBV19

cdr3_aa: CASRSGTSNPYEQYF
cdr3_nt: TGTGCCAGCAGATCGGGGACTAGCAACCCCTACGAGCAGTACTTC
d_call: TRBD2
j_call: TRBJ2-7
clone_size: .
v_call: TRBV28

cdr3_aa: CASSLDWLAGEQFF
cdr3_nt: TGTGCCAGCAGCTTAGATTGGCTAGCTGGTGAGCAGTTCTTC
d_call: .
j_call: TRBJ2-1
clone_size: .
v_call: TRBV7-2

cdr3_aa: CASSFTADSDTEAFF
cdr3_nt: TGTGCCAGCAGTTTTACAGCGGACAGTGACACTGAAGCTTTCTTT
d_call: .
j_call: TRBJ1-1
clone_size: .
v_call: TRBV28

cdr3_aa: CASSQGLVGDTQYF
cdr3_nt: TGTGCCAGCAGCCAGGGACTAGTGGGAGATACGCAGTATTTT
d_call: TRBD2
j_call: TRBJ2-3
clone_size: .
v_call: TRBV7-3

cdr3_aa: CASSYSGANVLTF
cdr3_nt: TGTGCCAGCAGTTACAGTGGGGCCAACGTCCTGACTTTC
d_call: .
j_call: TRBJ2-6
clone_size: .
v_call: TRBV6-6

cdr3_aa: CASSQGGTPLHF
cdr3_nt: TGTGCCAGCAGCCAGGGGGGGACACCCCTCCACTTT
d_call: TRBD1
j_call: TRBJ1-6
clone_size: .
v_call: TRBV6-6

cdr3_aa: CASSPSGTGDPRRNSPLHF
cdr3_nt: TGTGCCAGCAGCCCATCTGGGACAGGGGACCCGCGTCGGAATTCACCCCTCCACTTT
d_call: TRBD1
j_call: TRBJ1-6
clone_size: .
v_call: TRBV7-6

cdr3_aa: CASNRGGTDTGELFF
cdr3_nt: TGTGCCAGCAACCGCGGGGGGACCGACACCGGGGAGCTGTTTTTT
d_call: TRBD2
j_call: TRBJ2-2
clone_size: .
v_call: TRBV9

cdr3_aa: CASSPPMWSGQFF
cdr3_nt: TGTGCCAGCTCACCACCGATGTGGAGCGGGCAGTTCTTC
d_call: .
j_call: TRBJ2-1
clone_size: .
v_call: TRBV18

cdr3_aa: CAISDLDRVHEQFF
cdr3_nt: TGTGCCATCAGTGACCTGGACAGGGTGCATGAGCAGTTCTTC
d_call: TRBD1
j_call: TRBJ2-1
clone_size: .
v_call: TRBV10-3

cdr3_aa: CASSSPGTADAYGYTF
cdr3_nt: TGTGCCAGCAGTTCGCCCGGGACAGCCGACGCCTATGGCTACACCTTC
d_call: TRBD1
j_call: TRBJ1-2
clone_size: once
v_call: TRBV28

cdr3_aa: CASSPRTSGGLTDTQYF
cdr3_nt: TGTGCCAGTAGTCCGAGGACTAGCGGGGGGCTCACAGATACGCAGTATTTT
d_call: TRBD2
j_call: TRBJ2-3
clone_size: .
v_call: TRBV19

cdr3_aa: CASSPWTGPTQYF
cdr3_nt: TGTGCCAGCAGCCCCTGGACAGGGCCCACCCAGTACTTC
d_call: TRBD1
j_call: TRBJ2-5
clone_size: .
v_call: TRBV7-9

cdr3_aa: CASSQGSASYEQYF
cdr3_nt: TGTGCCAGCAGCCAAGGCTCAGCCTCCTACGAGCAGTACTTC
d_call: .
j_call: TRBJ2-7
clone_size: .
v_call: TRBV14

cdr3_aa: CASSFSGGAWTQYF
cdr3_nt: TGTGCCAGCAGCTTCAGCGGGGGGGCATGGACGCAGTATTTT
d_call: TRBD2
j_call: TRBJ2-3
clone_size: .
v_call: TRBV5-6

cdr3_aa: CAAHPPRGEQFF
cdr3_nt: TGTGCCGCCCATCCCCCTCGAGGTGAGCAGTTCTTC
d_call: .
j_call: TRBJ2-1
clone_size: few
v_call: TRBV6-1

cdr3_aa: CASSGRGGSGNTIYF
cdr3_nt: TGTGCCAGCAGTGGCCGGGGAGGCTCTGGAAACACCATATATTTT
d_call: .
j_call: TRBJ1-3
clone_size: .
v_call: TRBV28

cdr3_aa: CASSEGGGGRAYEQYF
cdr3_nt: TGTGCCAGCAGCGAAGGCGGGGGCGGGAGGGCCTACGAGCAGTACTTC
d_call: TRBD2
j_call: TRBJ2-7
clone_size: .
v_call: TRBV5-4

cdr3_aa: CASSSNTGELFF
cdr3_nt: TGTGCCAGCAGTTCGAACACCGGGGAGCTGTTTTTT
d_call: .
j_call: TRBJ2-2
clone_size: .
v_call: TRBV7-8

cdr3_aa: CASSHITANTEAFF
cdr3_nt: TGCGCCAGCAGCCACATAACAGCGAACACTGAAGCTTTCTTT
d_call: .
j_call: TRBJ1-1
clone_size: few
v_call: TRBV4-1